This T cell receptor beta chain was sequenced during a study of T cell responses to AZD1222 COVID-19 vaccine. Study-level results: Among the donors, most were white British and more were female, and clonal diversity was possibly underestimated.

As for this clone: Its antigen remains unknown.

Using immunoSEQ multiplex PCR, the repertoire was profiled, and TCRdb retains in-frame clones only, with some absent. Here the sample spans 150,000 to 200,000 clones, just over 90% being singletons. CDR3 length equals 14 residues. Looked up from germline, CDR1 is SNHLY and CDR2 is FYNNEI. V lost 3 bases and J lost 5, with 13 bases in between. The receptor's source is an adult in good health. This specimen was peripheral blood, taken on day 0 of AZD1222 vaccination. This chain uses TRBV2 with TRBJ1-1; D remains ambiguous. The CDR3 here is CASSETYQVTEAFF. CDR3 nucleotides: TGTGCCAGCAGTGAGACATACCAGGTGACTGAAGCTTTCTTT. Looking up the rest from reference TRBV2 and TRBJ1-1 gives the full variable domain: EPEVTQTPSHQVTQMGQEVILRCVPISNHLYFYWYRQILGQKVEFLVSFYNNEISEKSEIFDDQFSVERPDGSNFTLKIRSTKLEDSAMYFCASSETYQVTEAFFGQGTRLTVV.